The 9 T cell receptor beta chains reported below all come from one sample, sequenced in a study of response to subunit inactivated influenza vaccine. MiXCR, applied by TCRdb to the RT-PCR reads, yields one record per CDR3 protein. The sample carries about 530,000 distinct CDR3 sequences, approximately 12% recorded once. The sample was PBMCs from blood, taken on the day of vaccination. These receptors were collected from a man aged 50 to 59 who received an inactivated influenza vaccine.

This clonotype was recorded at least ten times. The rearrangement uses TRBV5-4 and TRBJ2-5, with D possibly called TRBD1 or TRBD2 (5 bases each). The germline V gene encodes CDR1 SGHNT and CDR2 YYREEE (reference sequence). Trimming removed 1 base from V and 7 bases from J, with 17 bases in between. This CDR3 has 15 residues. The CDR3 loop is CASSLSGPQGGTQYF. For the CDR3, the DNA is TGTGCCAGCAGCTTGTCGGGACCTCAAGGTGGGACCCAGTACTTC.

J is TRBJ2-1 and V is TRBV11-2; tentatively, D is TRBD1 or TRBD2 (5 bases each). V was shortened by 0 bases and J by 9 bases, with 18 bases between the two germline ends. In germline, CDR1 is SGHAT, CDR2 FQNNGV. The CDR3 consists of 16 residues. The CDR3 DNA is TGTGCCAGCAGCTTAGATCTGCTAGCCGGGGCCACTGAGCAGTTCTTC. Residues: CASSLDLLAGATEQFF.

J is TRBJ2-7 and V is TRBV18; D call uncertain. This CDR3 is 14 amino acids long. Looked up from germline, CDR1 is KGHSH and CDR2 is LQKENI. The V gene lost 2 bases and the J gene lost 1 base, with 9 bases spanning the gap. The CDR3, as DNA: TGTGCCAGCTCACCAAGGCGCGATTCCTACGAGCAGTACTTC. Translation: CASSPRRDSYEQYF.

The rearrangement joins TRBV24-1 to TRBJ2-7; 9 bases align to TRBD1. This CDR3 contains 13 residues. Trimming took 9 bases from V and 4 from J; bases not matched to a gene: 6. Germline-derived CDR1 and CDR2 are KGHDR and SFDVKD. This CDR3 reads CATVRDRAYEQYF. The DNA of the CDR3 is TGTGCCACCGTACGGGACAGGGCATACGAGCAGTACTTC.

This clonotype appeared a few times. The genes are TRBV6-2 or TRBV6-3 and TRBJ2-1, with 14 bases identical to TRBD2. The ends lost 8 bases at V and 9 bases at J; junction bases unmatched: 18. CDR3 length: 18 amino acids. The V gene's germline CDR1 is MNHEY and CDR2 SVGEGT. The CDR3 nucleotides are TGTGCCAGCGCGGAGATCCTGCGGGGACTAGCGGGGGTCAGTGAGCAGTTCTTC. It translates to CASAEILRGLAGVSEQFF.

The chain has TRBV4-3 and TRBJ2-3; no clear D. V gave up 4 bases and J gave up 1 base, with 12 bases separating them. Germline V gives CDR1 LGHNA, CDR2 YSLEER. The CDR3 consists of 15 residues. CDR3 nucleotides: TGCGCCAGCAGCCCTTACGACACTGGCACAGATACGCAGTATTTT. It is translated as CASSPYDTGTDTQYF.

This clonotype was found a few times. This rearrangement joins TRBV7-2 to TRBJ2-1; TRBD2 agrees at 14 bases. CDR1 and CDR2 (germline): SGHTA, FQGNSA. V was clipped by 5 bases and J by 7 bases; unmatched bases: 4. The CDR3 totals 15 residues. CDR3 coding DNA: TGTGCCAGCAGCCGTGGACTAGCGGGAGGAAATGAGCAGTTCTTC. Translated: CASSRGLAGGNEQFF.

The chain is built from TRBV25-1 and TRBJ2-5; no reliable D call. CDR3 length equals 14 residues. CDR1 MGHDK and CDR2 SYGVNS come from the germline V gene. Trimming pared 3 bases from V and 5 bases from J, leaving 13 bases between. In DNA form, the CDR3 reads TGTGCCAGCAGTGACCCCCGCCTCGCTGAGACCCAGTACTTC. This codes for CASSDPRLAETQYF.

In this sample, this clonotype turned up a few times. This chain connects TRBV7-2 to TRBJ2-5; D is uncertain. This CDR3 comprises 13 residues. V lost 1 base, J lost 6 bases, and 9 bases lay in between. CDR1 and CDR2 from the germline V gene are SGHTA and FQGNSA. The CDR3 spells CASSLVGRQTQYF. In DNA form, the CDR3 reads TGTGCCAGCAGCTTAGTTGGGCGACAGACCCAGTACTTC. Full variable domain (rest looked up from reference TRBV7-2 and TRBJ2-5): GAGVSQSPSNKVTEKGKDVELRCDPISGHTALYWYRQSLGQGLEFLIYFQGNSAPDKSGLPSDRFSAERTGGSVSTLTIQRTQQEDSAVYLCASSLVGRQTQYFGPGTRLLVL.